Below, 31 T cell receptor beta chains from the same sample are listed, as sequenced in a study of blood T cell repertoires in COVID-19. The method was immunoSEQ multiplex PCR; TCRdb's version includes in-frame clones alone and lacks a portion of them. The sample records hundreds of thousands of clones, around 81% being singletons. The sequencing sample was made of peripheral blood. The receptor source for this set is a woman older than 75 with COVID-19, enrolled during active disease.

This clone was recorded a few times. The sample has other DNA sequences that encode this CDR3 too. The rearrangement uses TRBV18 and TRBJ1-2; D remains ambiguous. Germline CDR1 reads KGHSH; CDR2 reads LQKENI. The CDR3 is 13 amino acids. V was trimmed by 3 bases and J by 3 bases, leaving 8 bases between them. CDR3: CASSPGSDYGYTF. The CDR3 DNA reads as TGTGCCAGCTCACCGGGCTCGGACTATGGCTACACCTTC.

This clone appeared once. Other DNA sequences in this sample translate to the same CDR3. The V gene is TRBV30, the J gene TRBJ1-5; a possible D gene is TRBD1 (5 bases). Germline values: CDR1 GTSNPN, CDR2 SVGIG (reference sequence). The V end lost 2 bases, the J end lost 0 bases, and 5 bases lay between the germline ends. CDR3 size: 13 residues. The CDR3 is CAWSRGSNQPQHF. As DNA, the CDR3 is TGTGCCTGGAGTAGGGGTAGCAATCAGCCCCAGCATTTT.

The sample holds a few counts of this clone. This chain joins TRBV19 and TRBJ1-2; no definite D call. Trimming removed 3 bases from V and 8 bases from J, with 13 bases in between. The germline V gene encodes CDR1 LNHDA and CDR2 SQIVND (reference sequence). This CDR3 has 13 amino acids. The CDR3 sequence: CASSIQEGWGYTF. DNA for the CDR3: TGTGCCAGTAGTATTCAGGAGGGTTGGGGCTACACCTTC.

This clone was seen only a few times. The rearrangement joins TRBV30 to TRBJ1-1; a weak D match, TRBD1 (6 bases). Germline-derived CDR1 and CDR2 are GTSNPN and SVGIG (reference sequence). The length of the CDR3 is 16 residues. V was shortened by 2 bases and J by 1 base, with 17 bases between the two germline ends. Here the CDR3 reads CAWSRGSGSKNTEAFF. CDR3 DNA: TGTGCCTGGAGTAGGGGGAGTGGATCGAAGAACACTGAAGCTTTCTTT.

The V gene is TRBV2, the J gene TRBJ1-2, with a weak D call TRBD1 (5 bases). This CDR3 comprises 13 residues. CDR1 is SNHLY, CDR2 FYNNEI, per germline. Trimming took 3 bases from V and 5 from J, leaving 10 bases between them. The CDR3 protein is CASSDDSSYGYTF. The DNA of the CDR3 is TGTGCCAGCAGTGACGACAGCTCATATGGCTACACCTTC.

The chain couples TRBV14 to TRBJ1-1; D ambiguous. The CDR3 runs 15 residues. Germline CDR1 SGHDN, CDR2 FVKESK. V lost 5 bases, J lost 0 bases, and 13 bases lay in between. For the CDR3, the DNA is TGTGCCAGCAGCAAGACCTCGGGGTTGAACACTGAAGCTTTCTTT. Protein sequence: CASSKTSGLNTEAFF.

CDR3 sequence (DNA): TGTGCCACCGGGACTAGCACAGATACGCAGTATTTT. This sequence encodes CATGTSTDTQYF. V usage is TRBV24-1 and J usage is TRBJ2-3; possible D gene TRBD2, 6 bases. V shed 9 bases and J shed 0 bases, with 6 bases lying between them. Germline values: CDR1 KGHDR, CDR2 SFDVKD. This CDR3 contains 12 residues.

This rearrangement joins TRBV9 to TRBJ2-1; D may be TRBD2 (7 bases). The CDR3 covers 14 residues. Germline assignment: CDR1 SGDLS and CDR2 YYNGEE. The V gene lost 0 bases and the J gene lost 10 bases, with 14 bases spanning the gap. CDR3 sequence reads: CASSVDGGLGEQFF. The CDR3 bases are TGTGCCAGCAGCGTAGACGGGGGGCTTGGCGAGCAGTTCTTC.

Concerning this clone itself: At one boundary the junction diverges from the germline segment, which might be a read error. V and J are TRBV20-1 and TRBJ1-1; D gene unclear. Germline-derived CDR1 and CDR2 are DFQATT and SNEGSKA (reference sequence). The CDR3 totals 11 residues. CDR3 protein: CSARDYLRMHF. CDR3 DNA sequence: TGCAGTGCTAGAGACTATTTACGCATGCACTTT.

This chain connects TRBV28 to TRBJ2-3, with unresolved D. This CDR3 comprises 16 residues. CDR1 and CDR2 (germline): MDHEN, SYDVKM. V gave up 6 bases and J gave up 4 bases, with 20 bases separating them. The CDR3 region has the DNA TGTGCCAGCAGCCCCCCCCAGCGTCGGTCGGCAGATACGCAGTATTTT. This encodes CASSPPQRRSADTQYF.

This chain joins TRBV4-1 and TRBJ1-2; 11 bases agree with TRBD1. The V and J ends lost 4 bases and 6 bases, in that order; junction bases with no gene match: 4. The CDR3 contains 14 residues. Germline-derived CDR1 and CDR2 are MGHRA and YSYEKL. The DNA for the CDR3 is TGCGCCAGCAGCCGAGGACAGGGGGCAAATGGCTACACCTTC. Its translation is CASSRGQGANGYTF.

The gene calls are TRBV7-3 and TRBJ2-2; D remains unclear. V dropped 6 bases and J dropped 5 bases, with 10 bases sitting between them. CDR3 length equals 13 residues. Germline CDR1 reads SGHTA; CDR2 reads FQGTGA. The CDR3 is CASSRTTTGELFF. CDR3 DNA sequence: TGTGCCAGCAGTCGTACAACAACCGGGGAGCTGTTTTTT.

The chain uses TRBV3-1 (or the pseudogene TRBV3-2) and TRBJ2-1, with TRBD2 matching over 12 bases. The CDR3 has 15 residues. Germline CDR1 and CDR2: LGHDT and YNNKEL (reference sequence). V shed 1 base and J 8 bases; nucleotides not matched to a gene: 3. The CDR3 region is CASSQVSSGGDEQFF. The CDR3 bases are TGTGCCAGCAGCCAAGTGTCTAGCGGGGGGGATGAGCAGTTCTTC.

This sequence joins TRBV7-9 and TRBJ2-7, with a weak D call TRBD2 (6 bases). The CDR3 covers 12 residues. Germline V CDR1 and CDR2: SEHNR, FQNEAQ (reference sequence). V lost 5 bases, J lost 6 bases, and 11 bases lay in between. The CDR3 bases are TGTGCCAGCAGCCCCGGAGGGGCCGAGCAGTACTTC. This translates into CASSPGGAEQYF.

The chain is built from TRBV27 and TRBJ1-5; 7 bases are a match to TRBD1. CDR1 MNHEY and CDR2 SMNVEV come from the germline V gene (reference sequence). J was trimmed by 5 bases and V by 6 bases; bases with no gene match: 7. This CDR3 comprises 14 residues. The CDR3: CASRRQGADQPQHF. The DNA of the CDR3 is TGTGCCAGCAGGCGACAGGGCGCGGATCAGCCCCAGCATTTT.

This clone was seen more than once but under ten times. This chain joins TRBV7-8 and TRBJ1-6, with 7 bases aligning to TRBD1. Unmatched junction bases numbered 3, after V lost 4 bases and J lost 15 bases. This CDR3 is built from 11 residues. Germline CDR1 and CDR2: SGHVS and FQNEAQ. CDR3 sequence: CASSSTGNLHF. CDR3 nucleotides: TGTGCCAGCAGCTCGACAGGGAACCTCCACTTT.

V usage is TRBV18 and J usage is TRBJ1-3; maybe TRBD1 (5 bases). V shed 5 bases and J shed 4 bases, with 9 bases lying between them. This CDR3 has 13 residues. Germline loops: CDR1 KGHSH, CDR2 LQKENI. CDR3 region: CASSGGVGNTIYF. The CDR3 coding sequence is TGTGCCAGCTCAGGAGGGGTCGGAAACACCATATATTTT.

The CDR3, as DNA: TGTGCCAGCAGAAAACAGGGGGAGTATGAAAAACTGTTTTTT. Residues: CASRKQGEYEKLFF. V usage is TRBV27 and J usage is TRBJ1-4; 8 bases match TRBD1. The CDR3 extends over 14 amino acids. Germline V lookup: CDR1 MNHEY, CDR2 SMNVEV (reference sequence). Losses at the gene ends were 6 bases for V and 6 bases for J; bases not matched to a gene: 6.

This chain joins TRBV19 and TRBJ2-3; 7 bases align to TRBD1. CDR1 is LNHDA, CDR2 SQIVND, per germline (reference sequence). V shed 4 bases, J shed 1 base, and the junction held 8 bases outside the gene matches. CDR3 size: 16 residues. CDR3 loop: CASSKSTGVGTDTQYF. The CDR3 DNA follows: TGTGCCAGTAGTAAATCCACAGGGGTCGGCACAGATACGCAGTATTTT.

This clone turned up a few times. The chain carries TRBV3-1 (or the pseudogene TRBV3-2) and TRBJ1-2, with no clear D. The CDR3 has 14 amino acids. V lost 2 bases, J lost 1 base, and 8 bases lay in between. Germline CDR1 is LGHDT and CDR2 is YNNKEL (reference sequence). The CDR3 sequence: CASSQLEDNYGYTF. The CDR3 DNA reads as TGTGCCAGCAGCCAATTGGAGGATAACTATGGCTACACCTTC.

This chain uses TRBV28 with TRBJ1-6; TRBD1 agrees at 8 bases. This CDR3 contains 16 residues. V gave up 4 bases and J gave up 6 bases; unmatched junction bases: 8. Germline V gives CDR1 MDHEN, CDR2 SYDVKM. In DNA form, the CDR3 reads TGTGCCAGCAGTTCGACAGGGGAAGGCAGTAATTCACCCCTCCACTTT. This encodes CASSSTGEGSNSPLHF.

The count of this clone is one. This sequence joins TRBV27 and TRBJ2-7, with D possibly TRBD2 on 5 matching bases. The CDR3 covers 15 residues. Germline loops: CDR1 MNHEY, CDR2 SMNVEV (reference sequence). Trimming took 4 bases from V and 2 from J, leaving 15 bases between them. This CDR3 is CASSSSRERTYEQYF. CDR3 DNA: TGTGCCAGCAGTTCCTCAAGGGAGAGGACCTACGAGCAGTACTTC.

This chain joins TRBV11-1 and TRBJ1-2; D not resolved. V was cut by 2 bases and J by 8 bases, with 9 bases left in between. The CDR3 has 12 amino acids. CDR1 and CDR2 from the germline V gene are SGHAT and FQDESV (reference sequence). The DNA for the CDR3 is TGTGCCAGCAGCTTACGAGGGTTCGGCTACACCTTC. Translating it yields CASSLRGFGYTF.

The chain combines TRBV12-3 or TRBV12-4 with TRBJ2-7, with D possibly matching TRBD1 (6 bases). The CDR3 consists of 11 residues. Trimming pared 6 bases from V and 5 bases from J, leaving 8 bases between. CDR3 sequence: CASRQGNEQYF. CDR3 bases: TGTGCCAGCAGACAGGGTAACGAGCAGTACTTC.

The chain recombines TRBV5-1 with TRBJ1-2; D is perhaps TRBD1 (6 bases). Germline CDR1 is SGHRS and CDR2 is YFSETQ. The CDR3 consists of 12 residues. V was clipped by 4 bases and J by 6 bases, with 10 bases between them. As DNA, the CDR3 is TGCGCCAGCAGCCCAACAGGGAATGGCTACACCTTC. Residues: CASSPTGNGYTF.

The chain links TRBV5-1 to TRBJ1-2; the match to TRBD1 covers 9 bases. Germline CDR1 is SGHRS and CDR2 is YFSETQ. The length of the CDR3 is 15 residues. V trimming: 5 bases; J trimming: 3 bases; junction bases outside the gene matches: 8. The CDR3 sequence: CASREGQGAYYGYTF. The CDR3 DNA reads as TGCGCCAGCAGGGAGGGACAGGGAGCATACTATGGCTACACCTTC.

This rearrangement joins TRBV2 to TRBJ2-3, with 9 bases fitting TRBD2. The CDR3 runs to 16 residues. Germline assignment: CDR1 SNHLY and CDR2 FYNNEI. J gave up 7 bases and V 3 bases, and 11 bases lay outside the gene matches. CDR3 region: CASSDQVAGGLNTQYF. CDR3 in DNA: TGTGCCAGCAGTGATCAGGTGGCGGGGGGGTTGAATACGCAGTATTTT.

This clone was observed a single time. In nucleotides, the CDR3 is TGTGCCAGCAGGACTAGCGGGTTCTTTGATACGCAGTATTTT. This gives the protein CASRTSGFFDTQYF. This sequence joins TRBV7-9 and TRBJ2-3; 10 nucleotides align to TRBD2. V was pared by 6 bases and J by 6 bases, with 6 bases of the junction left unmatched. Germline CDR1 and CDR2: SEHNR and FQNEAQ (reference sequence). CDR3 length: 14 residues.

The chain is built from TRBV10-1 and TRBJ2-3; 14 nucleotides match TRBD2. Germline V gene sequence: CDR1 WNHNN, CDR2 SYGVQD (reference sequence). The CDR3 totals 17 residues. J was trimmed by 6 bases and V by 7 bases; bases with no gene match: 12. The CDR3 reads CASTRPGTSGGGDTQYF. CDR3 nucleotide sequence: TGCGCCAGCACCCGACCCGGGACTAGCGGGGGCGGGGATACGCAGTATTTT.

The rearrangement links TRBV7-2 to TRBJ2-7; D possibly corresponds to TRBD1 (5 bases). V gave up 0 bases and J gave up 6 bases, with 9 bases separating them. The length of the CDR3 is 13 residues. Germline CDR1 SGHTA, CDR2 FQGNSA. The CDR3 loop reads CASSLAVQGEQYF. The CDR3 coding sequence is TGTGCCAGCAGCTTAGCAGTCCAGGGCGAGCAGTACTTC.

The genes are TRBV6-2 or TRBV6-3 and TRBJ1-1; 11 bases are shared with TRBD1. Germline CDR1 MNHEY, CDR2 SVGEGT. The CDR3 has 15 amino acids. Trimming at V came to 0 bases and at J to 4 bases, leaving 1 base not matched to a gene. The CDR3 nucleotides are TGTGCCAGCAGTTACTCCGGGACAGGGGGCACTGAAGCTTTCTTT. As protein: CASSYSGTGGTEAFF.